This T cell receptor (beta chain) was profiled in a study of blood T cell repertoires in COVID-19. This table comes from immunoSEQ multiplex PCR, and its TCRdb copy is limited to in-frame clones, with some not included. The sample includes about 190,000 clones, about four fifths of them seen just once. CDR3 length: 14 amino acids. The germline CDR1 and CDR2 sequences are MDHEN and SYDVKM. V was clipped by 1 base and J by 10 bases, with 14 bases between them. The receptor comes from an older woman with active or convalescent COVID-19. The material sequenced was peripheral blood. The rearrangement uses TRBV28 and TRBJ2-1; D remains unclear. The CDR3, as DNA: TGTGCCAGCAGTTTATTTTTCCGGTTGGTGGAGCAGTTCTTC. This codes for CASSLFFRLVEQFF.